The T cell receptor (beta chain) described here comes from a study of cytomegalovirus exposure and HLA in healthy donors. Turning to the study itself: Clustering assigned roughly 81% of the roughly 380 genotyped donors to the Caucasian-associated ancestry cluster.

The CDR3 totals 15 residues. V shed 0 bases and J shed 10 bases, with 16 bases lying between them. CDR1 LGHNA and CDR2 YSLEER come from the germline V gene. Both 60 Vbeta primers and 13 Jbeta primers went into the PCR. Repertoires were generated with immunoSEQ multiplex PCR, while TCRdb's copy carries only in-frame clones and drops some. The sample includes roughly 100,000 clones, roughly 83% of them seen just once. This clone was found once. The TCR originated in a middle-aged man in good health and CMV-seronegative. The sequenced sample consisted of PBMCs. V is TRBV4-3 and J is TRBJ2-1, with D possibly matching TRBD2 (6 bases). DNA of the CDR3: TGCGCCAGCAGCCAAGATAGGGTAAGCGGGCGAGAGCAGTTCTTC. Protein product: CASSQDRVSGREQFF.